This record covers a single TCR beta chain. Its antigen is still unknown. This entry is derived from a study of cytomegalovirus exposure and HLA in healthy donors. Germline V CDR1 and CDR2: LNHDA, SQIVND (reference sequence). This CDR3 comprises 14 residues. The V end lost 1 base, the J end lost 6 bases, and 10 bases lay between the germline ends. With 60 Vbeta and 13 Jbeta primers, the PCR was carried out. Per the original data handling: Per a later analysis, the number of unique TCR beta chains was 75 million to 90 million, of which some 9.9 million were shared. Profiled with immunoSEQ multiplex PCR; TCRdb holds only in-frame clones, not every one. D and trimming come from the DNA, and the V and J calls and clone size come from that table. The sample holds some 150,000 clones; around 82% are singletons and the top ten take about 11%. Findings and caveats of the study: When a later analysis was performed, an Asian-associated ancestry cluster reportedly had fewer N-insertions than the approximately 700-donor mean. In a later analysis, several top co-occurrence clusters appeared linked to parvovirus B19, influenza, CMV and Epstein-Barr virus.

The chain links TRBV19 to TRBJ2-1; D unresolved. The source material was PBMCs. The origin of this receptor is a man aged 45-60 years in good health and CMV-seropositive. The CDR3 nucleotides are TGTGCCAGTAGTATAGGCGGATCAGTCAATGAGCAGTTCTTC. Amino acid sequence: CASSIGGSVNEQFF.